The source of this TCR beta chain is a study of monozygotic twins with inflammatory bowel disease. About this clonotype: Its target is unknown.

Per the germline V gene, CDR1 is DFQATT and CDR2 is SNEGSKA (reference sequence). The CDR3 totals 14 residues. The study, taken as a whole, reports: Repertoire similarity matched across concordant and discordant twins, perhaps owing to limited power.

Per TCR library, 3,500 to 4,000 ng of total RNA was used. Two nested PCRs, around 16 and 10 cycles, amplified TCRalpha and TCRbeta cDNA. With the 5' RACE reads reprocessed, TCRdb shows one record per CDR3 protein and no DNA. Found here are around 400,000 distinct CDR3 sequences; the top ten clones hold 2% to 3%. Sequencing was performed on blood. This chain connects TRBV20-1 to TRBJ2-3. This sequence was found in a human donor with ulcerative colitis or Crohn's disease, or a healthy co-twin of an affected twin (not recorded which). CDR3 in amino acids: CSASRTTSTDTQYF.